The 24 T cell receptor beta chains below all came from one sample that was sequenced in a study of regulatory T cells in long-lasting Graves disease. Time point defined: newly diagnosed GD, antithyroid drugs for less than 3 months. Making the TCR library involved RNA that had been extracted from PBMCs. The authors built TCR beta libraries using iRepertoire HTBI primers and Arm-PCR of CDR3 regions. TCRdb passed the multiplex PCR reads through MiXCR, listing each CDR3 protein once. Among about 300,000 distinct CDR3 sequences listed, 15% to 20% were seen once. The sequencing here drew on peripheral blood mononuclear cells (PBMCs), taken at new diagnosis, from a patient treated with antithyroid drugs. These receptors were taken from a female donor with Graves disease.

Concerning this clonotype: A far more abundant clone sits one base away, making this likely a read error. The chain joins TRBV7-2 to TRBJ2-7; no clear D gene. The CDR3 contains 12 residues. CDR1 is SGHTA, CDR2 FQGNSA, per germline. CDR3 DNA sequence: TGTGCCTTAAACACTGGTTTCTACGGGCAGTACTTC. This gives the protein CALNTGFYGQYF.

The sample holds a few counts of this clonotype. This chain joins TRBV28 and TRBJ1-1; D remains ambiguous. Germline CDR1 is MDHEN and CDR2 is SYDVKM. Trimming cost V 3 bases and J 0 bases, with 8 bases left between them. The CDR3 sequence is 14 residues long. CDR3 loop: CASSFDGLNTEAFF. The CDR3 coding sequence is TGTGCCAGCAGTTTTGACGGGCTGAACACTGAAGCTTTCTTT. Drawing the rest from reference TRBV28 and TRBJ1-1, the complete variable domain is DVKVTQSSRYLVKRTGEKVFLECVQDMDHENMFWYRQDPGLGLRLIYFSYDVKMKEKGDIPEGYSVSREKKERFSLILESASTNQTSMYLCASSFDGLNTEAFFGQGTRLTVV.

A few counts support this clonotype. The chain carries TRBV30 and TRBJ2-1; no firm D call. CDR1 and CDR2 (germline): GTSNPN, SVGIG (reference sequence). The CDR3 extends over 11 amino acids. Trimming stripped 0 bases from V and 6 bases from J, with 3 bases between. CDR3 sequence (DNA): TGTGCCTGGAGTGTAGCCAATGAGCAGTTCTTC. As protein: CAWSVANEQFF.

This clonotype has just one count. This chain joins TRBV7-9 and TRBJ2-1, with TRBD1 matching 11 bases. The germline CDR1 and CDR2 sequences are SEHNR and FQNEAQ (reference sequence). The ends lost 6 bases at V and 6 bases at J; junction bases unmatched: 7. The CDR3 length is 15 residues. CDR3 DNA sequence: TGTGCCAGCAGGTCCGGGACAGGGGGGGGCAATGAGCAGTTCTTC. Protein product: CASRSGTGGGNEQFF.

This clonotype was observed many times. The chain joins TRBV11-2 to TRBJ2-7; tentatively, D is TRBD2 (5 bases). The CDR3 has 14 residues. The germline CDR1 and CDR2 sequences are SGHAT and FQNNGV. The germline V and J ends were trimmed by 7 bases and 2 bases, with 15 bases remaining between them. CDR3: CASTVYGKAYEQYF. The CDR3 nucleotides are TGTGCCAGCACCGTTTACGGGAAAGCCTACGAGCAGTACTTC.

The chain links TRBV11-3 to TRBJ2-1; TRBD1 matches 7 bases. CDR3 length: 14 residues. Germline CDR1 is SGHNT and CDR2 is YENEEA. J lost 8 bases, V lost 3 bases, and 7 bases had no gene match. The CDR3 DNA follows: TGTGCCAGCAGCTTTTCTAACGGACAGGATGAGCAGTTCTTC. It yields the protein CASSFSNGQDEQFF.

Ten or more counts support this clonotype. V and J are TRBV28 and TRBJ2-1; 9 bases are shared with TRBD1. The V gene's germline CDR1 is MDHEN and CDR2 SYDVKM. J was trimmed by 10 bases and V by 10 bases; bases with no gene match: 17. The CDR3 sequence is 15 residues long. DNA for the CDR3: TGTGCCATCCTCTCCGGGACAGGGTATCCAGGGGAGCAGTTCTTC. This gives the protein CAILSGTGYPGEQFF.

This clonotype was detected ten times or more. This rearrangement joins TRBV27 to TRBJ2-3; 9 bases map to TRBD1. CDR1 and CDR2 from the germline V gene are MNHEY and SMNVEV (reference sequence). V dropped 9 bases and J dropped 3; count of bases not matched to a gene: 7. There are 14 residues in the CDR3. The chain's CDR3 is CARQDRGRTDTQYF. CDR3 coding DNA: TGTGCCAGGCAGGACAGGGGTAGGACAGATACGCAGTATTTT.

The gene calls are TRBV2 and TRBJ2-7; 8 nucleotides line up with TRBD1. There are 13 residues in the CDR3. Germline V lookup: CDR1 SNHLY, CDR2 FYNNEI. The V gene end was trimmed by 2 bases and the J gene end by 7 bases; junction bases not matched to a gene: 4. CDR3: CASSEQGASEQYF. In nucleotides, the CDR3 is TGTGCCAGCAGTGAACAGGGGGCTTCTGAGCAGTACTTC.

Comment on this clonotype: The likely explanation is a read error, given a far larger clone one base away. In this CDR3 the conserved last residue, phenylalanine or tryptophan, is missing, so a read error is likely. V usage is TRBV12-3 or TRBV12-4 and J usage is TRBJ1-1, with 11 bases that match TRBD1. V was clipped by 2 bases and J by 4 bases; unmatched bases: 3. The CDR3 covers 15 residues. The CDR3 sequence: CASSLSGTGGTEAFL. The CDR3 DNA is TGTGCCAGCAGTTTATCAGGGACAGGGGGCACTGAAGCTTTCCTT.

V is TRBV24-1 and J is TRBJ1-5, with a tentative D call TRBD1 (6 bases). The CDR3 is 14 amino acids. Per the germline V gene, CDR1 is KGHDR and CDR2 is SFDVKD. V shed 1 base and J shed 6 bases, with 9 bases lying between them. The CDR3 spells CATSDFRGSQPQHF. DNA of the CDR3: TGTGCCACCAGTGATTTTAGGGGGAGTCAGCCCCAGCATTTT.

The gene calls are TRBV25-1 and TRBJ2-7, with a weak D call TRBD1 (6 bases). The ends were cut back, 2 bases at V and 2 bases at J, with 13 bases in the middle. The CDR3 spans 15 residues. Germline V gene sequence: CDR1 MGHDK, CDR2 SYGVNS. In DNA form, the CDR3 reads TGTGCCAGCAGTGAAAGGTCGGACAGTACCTACGAGCAGTACTTC. The encoded protein is CASSERSDSTYEQYF.

This clonotype has a count of ten or more. The V and J genes are TRBV15 and TRBJ2-6; D remains ambiguous. Germline V gene lookup returns CDR1 LNHNV and CDR2 YYDKDF (reference sequence). CDR3 size: 17 residues. The germline V and J ends were trimmed by 0 bases and 2 bases, with 11 bases remaining between them. CDR3 protein: CATSRDLIGAGANVLTF. Here the CDR3 DNA reads TGTGCCACCAGCAGAGATCTGATAGGAGCTGGGGCCAACGTCCTGACTTTC.

This clonotype has a count of ten or more. The rearrangement links TRBV11-3 to TRBJ2-3, with D maybe TRBD1 (6 bases). Between the trimmed V and J ends, which lost 0 bases and 2 bases, there was a span of 12 bases. Germline V CDR1 and CDR2: SGHNT, YENEEA. There are 16 residues in the CDR3. The CDR3: CASSLDLTGNTDTQYF. Written as DNA, the CDR3 is TGTGCCAGCAGCTTAGATTTAACAGGGAACACAGATACGCAGTATTTT.

In the case of this clonotype: Given a much more abundant clone one base away, this may be a read error. The V call is TRBV7-2, the J call TRBJ2-7; D call uncertain. Germline V gene data show CDR1 as SGHTA and CDR2 as FQGNSA. This CDR3 has 13 residues. V shed 1 base and J shed 6 bases, with 10 bases lying between them. The CDR3 spells CASSLVGRSEQYF. Written as DNA, the CDR3 is TGTGCCAGCAGCTTAGTAGGTAGGAGCGAGCAGTACTTC.

At least ten counts were recorded for this clonotype. The V call is TRBV12-3 or TRBV12-4, the J call TRBJ2-7; 7 bases map to TRBD2. The CDR3 sequence is 13 residues long. V trimming: 6 bases; J trimming: 0 bases; junction bases outside the gene matches: 2. CDR3 in DNA: TGTGCCAGCAGGCCTAGCGGCTCCTACGAGCAGTACTTC. Its protein product is CASRPSGSYEQYF.

This clonotype was seen only a few times. The chain employs TRBV9 and TRBJ2-3, with D possibly matching TRBD1 (6 bases). CDR3 length: 15 amino acids. The V and J ends lost 4 bases and 2 bases respectively, with 14 bases between them. CDR1 SGDLS and CDR2 YYNGEE come from the germline V gene. The DNA of the CDR3 is TGTGCCAGCAGCCCAAGAGGGGGACACACAGATACGCAGTATTTT. It codes for CASSPRGGHTDTQYF.

This clonotype was observed a single time. The genes are TRBV7-9 and TRBJ2-2, with 9 bases lining up with TRBD1. The CDR3 spans 17 residues. The junction had 9 bases not matched to a gene; V was cut back by 5 bases and J by 2 bases. From germline, CDR1 is SEHNR and CDR2 FQNEAQ (reference sequence). CDR3 DNA: TGTGCCAGCAGCCATCCACGACAGGGGGGTAACACCGGGGAGCTGTTTTTT. This gives the protein CASSHPRQGGNTGELFF.

This clonotype was counted many times. The chain recombines TRBV9 with TRBJ2-5; tentative D call: TRBD2 (7 bases). Per the germline V gene, CDR1 is SGDLS and CDR2 is YYNGEE. The ends were cut back, 2 bases at V and 4 bases at J, with 12 bases in the middle. The CDR3 is made up of 14 amino acids. In nucleotides, the CDR3 is TGTGCCAGCAGCGTTAGGAGGGGGGGAGAGACCCAGTACTTC. Amino acids: CASSVRRGGETQYF.

This clonotype was picked up many times. The chain combines TRBV7-2 with TRBJ2-5, with D unresolved. Germline lookup yields CDR1 SGHTA and CDR2 FQGNSA. Trimming stripped 1 base from V and 7 bases from J, with 13 bases between. The length of the CDR3 is 14 residues. The CDR3: CASSLELPQRTQYF. The CDR3 DNA reads TGTGCCAGCAGCTTAGAACTCCCCCAGCGGACCCAGTACTTC.

This clonotype came up many times. The chain links TRBV2 to TRBJ1-1, with D uncertain. V was pared by 4 bases and J by 4 bases, with 19 bases between. The V gene's germline CDR1 is SNHLY and CDR2 FYNNEI. CDR3 length: 16 amino acids. This chain's CDR3 is CASSGVSQSASTEAFF. The CDR3 bases are TGTGCCAGCAGTGGGGTCTCCCAGTCCGCGAGCACTGAAGCTTTCTTT.

This clonotype was counted at least ten times. The gene calls are TRBV2 and TRBJ1-5; D gene unclear. This CDR3 has 13 amino acids. Germline values: CDR1 SNHLY, CDR2 FYNNEI. V was pared by 8 bases and J by 4 bases, with 12 bases between. The CDR3 nucleotides are TGTGCCAGCCAGACTGTTTCGAATCAGCCCCAGCATTTT. Its translation: CASQTVSNQPQHF.

CDR3 loop: CASSPTTGHLYGYTF. The CDR3 nucleotides are TGTGCCAGCAGCCCCACCACGGGACACCTTTATGGCTACACCTTC. The chain recombines TRBV11-2 with TRBJ1-2, with TRBD1 as a possible D gene (6 bases). Germline lookup yields CDR1 SGHAT and CDR2 FQNNGV. This CDR3 spans 15 amino acids. With 5 bases removed from V and 5 bases from J, the gap between germline ends came to 18 bases.

This clonotype was recorded many times. The CDR3 is CASSDRVSIGYTF. The CDR3, as DNA: TGCGCCAGCAGTGACAGGGTGTCGATTGGCTACACCTTC. This chain uses TRBV10-2 with TRBJ1-2, with TRBD1 as a possible D gene (5 bases). There are 13 residues in the CDR3. In germline, CDR1 is WSHSY, CDR2 SAAADI. V was shortened by 3 bases and J by 7 bases, with 12 bases between the two germline ends.